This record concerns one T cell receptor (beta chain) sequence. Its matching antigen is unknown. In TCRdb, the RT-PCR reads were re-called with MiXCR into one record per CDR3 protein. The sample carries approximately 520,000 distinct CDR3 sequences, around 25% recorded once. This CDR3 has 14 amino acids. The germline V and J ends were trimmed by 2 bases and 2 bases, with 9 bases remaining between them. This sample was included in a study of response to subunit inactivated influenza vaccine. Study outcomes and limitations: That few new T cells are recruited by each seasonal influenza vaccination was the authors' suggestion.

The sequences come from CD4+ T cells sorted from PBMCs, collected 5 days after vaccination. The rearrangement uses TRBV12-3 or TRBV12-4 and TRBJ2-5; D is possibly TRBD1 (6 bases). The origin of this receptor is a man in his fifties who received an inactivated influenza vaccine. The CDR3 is CASSLTGPQETQYF. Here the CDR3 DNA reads TGTGCCAGCAGTTTAACAGGGCCGCAAGAGACCCAGTACTTC.